This TCR beta chain was sequenced for a study of CD8+CD57+ T cells in acquired aplastic anemia. Study as a whole: Sorted cells (CD4+ and CD8+) yielded DNA amounts that averaged about 2.9 ug. Study conclusions and caveats: Patients and controls were not found to differ significantly in CD8+ Simpson's diversity.

Patients picked for sequencing had shown CD8+CD57+ cell expansion detected by flow cytometry. There are 14 residues in the CDR3. V lost 9 bases and J lost 3; bases outside the gene matches: 8. The V gene's germline CDR1 is SEHNR and CDR2 FQNEAQ (reference sequence). Genomic DNA was employed as the template in profiling TCR beta VDJ and CDR3. TCRdb redid the calling of the reads with MiXCR, one entry per CDR3 protein. The repertoire holds approximately 300,000 distinct CDR3 sequences, roughly 53% seen once, with 1% to 1.5% in the top ten. A remark on this clonotype: Antigen specificity is unknown.

This chain joins TRBV7-9 and TRBJ1-5; 7 nucleotides align to TRBD1. The receptor comes from a human donor with aplastic anemia. What was sequenced was sorted CD4+, CD8+, or CD8+CD57+ T cells (not recorded which) from PBMCs. The CDR3 loop reads CASSPGGLNQPQHF. CDR3 bases: TGTGCCAGTAGCCCAGGGGGACTCAATCAGCCCCAGCATTTT.